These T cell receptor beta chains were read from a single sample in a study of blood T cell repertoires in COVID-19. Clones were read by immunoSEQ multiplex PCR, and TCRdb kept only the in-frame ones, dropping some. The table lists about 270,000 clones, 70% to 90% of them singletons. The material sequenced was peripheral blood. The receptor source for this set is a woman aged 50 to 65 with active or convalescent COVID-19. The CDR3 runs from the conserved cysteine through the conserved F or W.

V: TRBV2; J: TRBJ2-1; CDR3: CASSDMDSIYNEQFF
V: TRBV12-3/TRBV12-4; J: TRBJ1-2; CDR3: CASSLINSGYTF
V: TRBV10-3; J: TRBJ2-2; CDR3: CATRNTGELFF
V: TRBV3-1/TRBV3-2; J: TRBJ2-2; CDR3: CASSQSENRYTGELFF
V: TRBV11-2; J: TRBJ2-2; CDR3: CASSDYRGRGTGELFF
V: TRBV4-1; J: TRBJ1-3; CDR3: CASSQGLASGNTIYF
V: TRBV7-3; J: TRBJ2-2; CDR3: CASIPLAGDTGELFF
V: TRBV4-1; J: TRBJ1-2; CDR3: CASSFRRGVDYGYTF
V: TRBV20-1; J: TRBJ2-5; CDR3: CSASFAGMVTQYF
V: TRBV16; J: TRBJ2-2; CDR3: CASSHNSYTGELFF
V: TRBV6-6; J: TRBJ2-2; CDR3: CASSHLGLAGIRPGELFF
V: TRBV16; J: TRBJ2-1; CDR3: CASSEAGSYNEQFF
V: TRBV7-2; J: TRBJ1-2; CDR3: CASSLVGGAFYGYTF
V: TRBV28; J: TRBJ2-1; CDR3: CASSLRDNSYNEQFF
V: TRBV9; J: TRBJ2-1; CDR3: CASSPRSSYNEQFF
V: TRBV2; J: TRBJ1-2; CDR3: CASSTEIFYGYTF
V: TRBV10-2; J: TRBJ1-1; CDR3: CASSERGGPGTEAFF
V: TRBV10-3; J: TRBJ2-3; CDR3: CAINGGRRDTQYF
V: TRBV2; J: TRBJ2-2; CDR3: CASRTESTGELFF
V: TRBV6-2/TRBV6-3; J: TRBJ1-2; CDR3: CASSARQGDGYTF
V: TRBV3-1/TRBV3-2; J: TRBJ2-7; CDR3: CASSQGVLAGGIFDEQYF
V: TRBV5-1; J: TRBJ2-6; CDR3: CASSSPGLAGTGANVLTF
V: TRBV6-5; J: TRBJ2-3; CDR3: CAGTGWGTDTQYF
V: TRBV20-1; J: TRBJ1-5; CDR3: CSASYTGGYSNQPQHF
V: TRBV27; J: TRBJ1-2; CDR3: CASSSQGTGGYTF
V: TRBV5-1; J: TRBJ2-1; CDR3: CASSTGQGYNEQFF
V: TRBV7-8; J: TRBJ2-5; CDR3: CASSLTGTSGRGYYTETQYF
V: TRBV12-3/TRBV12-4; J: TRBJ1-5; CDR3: CASSLDRGQPQHF
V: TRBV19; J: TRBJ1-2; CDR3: CASSWGANYGYTF
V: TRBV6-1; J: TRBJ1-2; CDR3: CASSEKLRGRGGYTF
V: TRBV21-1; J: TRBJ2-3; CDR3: CASTIFLAEGTDTQYF
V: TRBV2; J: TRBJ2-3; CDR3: CASSGPRTSLLSDTQYF
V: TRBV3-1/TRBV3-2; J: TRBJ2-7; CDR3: CASSPEREPYEQYF
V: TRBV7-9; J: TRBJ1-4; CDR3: CASSLLRGITNEKLFF
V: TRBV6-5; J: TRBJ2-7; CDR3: CASSTPGTEQYF
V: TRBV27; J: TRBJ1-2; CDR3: CASSLYRGDYGYTF
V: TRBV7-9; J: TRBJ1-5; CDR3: CASSLAGQAANQPQHF
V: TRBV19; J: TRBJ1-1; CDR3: CASTAQTGQLGEAFF
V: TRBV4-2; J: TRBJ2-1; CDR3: CASSHRSGRDVSAYNEQFF
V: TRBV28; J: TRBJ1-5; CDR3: CASSLTGQGVDNQPQHF